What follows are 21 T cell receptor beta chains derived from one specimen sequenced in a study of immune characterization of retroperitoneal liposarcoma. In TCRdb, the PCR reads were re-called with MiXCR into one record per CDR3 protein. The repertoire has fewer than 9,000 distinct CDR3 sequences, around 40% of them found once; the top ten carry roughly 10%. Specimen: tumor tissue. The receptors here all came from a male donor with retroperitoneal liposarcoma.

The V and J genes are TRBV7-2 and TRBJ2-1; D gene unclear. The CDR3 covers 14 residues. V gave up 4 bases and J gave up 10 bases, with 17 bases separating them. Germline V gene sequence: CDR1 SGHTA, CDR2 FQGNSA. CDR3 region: CASSSPEGFPEQFF. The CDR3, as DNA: TGTGCCAGCAGCTCCCCGGAAGGGTTTCCCGAGCAGTTCTTC.

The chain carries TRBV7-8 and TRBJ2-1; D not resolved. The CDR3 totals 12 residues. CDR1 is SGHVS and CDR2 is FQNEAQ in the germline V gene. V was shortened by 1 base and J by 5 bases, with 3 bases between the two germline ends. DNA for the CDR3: TGTGCCAGCAGCTTAGGGGACAATGAGCAGTTCTTC. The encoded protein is CASSLGDNEQFF.

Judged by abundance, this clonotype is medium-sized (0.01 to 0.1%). In nucleotides, the CDR3 is TGTGCCAGCAGAGGCGGGGGGGCCGGTGAGCAGTTCTTC. Protein product: CASRGGGAGEQFF. The J gene is TRBJ2-1, the V gene TRBV12-3 or TRBV12-4, with 9 positions matching TRBD2. The CDR3 runs to 13 residues. V gave up 6 bases and J gave up 9 bases; unmatched junction bases: 6.

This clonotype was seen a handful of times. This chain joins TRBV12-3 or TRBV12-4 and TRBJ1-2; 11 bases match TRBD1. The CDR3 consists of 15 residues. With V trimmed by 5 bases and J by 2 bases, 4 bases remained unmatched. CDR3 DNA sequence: TGTGCCAGCAGTCCTTGGGACAGGGGGAACTATGGCTACACCTTC. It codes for CASSPWDRGNYGYTF.

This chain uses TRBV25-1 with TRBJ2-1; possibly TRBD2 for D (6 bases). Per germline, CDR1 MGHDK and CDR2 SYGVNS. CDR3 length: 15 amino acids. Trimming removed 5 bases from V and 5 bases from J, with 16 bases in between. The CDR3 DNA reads TGTGCCAGCAGTTCCGGGACTTCCCTAAACAATGAGCAGTTCTTC. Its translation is CASSSGTSLNNEQFF.

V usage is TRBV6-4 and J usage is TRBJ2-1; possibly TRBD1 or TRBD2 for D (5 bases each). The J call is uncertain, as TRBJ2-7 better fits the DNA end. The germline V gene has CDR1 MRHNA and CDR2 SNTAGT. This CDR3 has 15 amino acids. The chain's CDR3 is CASSDSEGLGNEQYF. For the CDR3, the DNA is TGTGCCAGCAGTGACTCCGAGGGGTTGGGGAATGAGCAGTACTTC.

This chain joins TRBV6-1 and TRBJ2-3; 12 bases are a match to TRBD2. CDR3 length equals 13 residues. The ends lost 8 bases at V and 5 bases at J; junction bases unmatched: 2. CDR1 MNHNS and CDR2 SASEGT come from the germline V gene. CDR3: CASETSGGDTQYF. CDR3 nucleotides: TGTGCCAGCGAGACTAGCGGGGGAGATACGCAGTATTTT.

CDR3 nucleotides: TGTGCCAGCAGCCACCTCAGACAGGGGGGAAGATCTAACTATGGCTACACCTTC. It encodes CASSHLRQGGRSNYGYTF. V gene TRBV14 combines with J gene TRBJ1-2; 9 bases agree with TRBD1. CDR3 length: 18 amino acids. CDR1 and CDR2 (germline): SGHDN, FVKESK. Trimming cost V 3 bases and J 0 bases; bases outside gene matches: 11.

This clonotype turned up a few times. The CDR3 protein is CASSLGVSHDNEQYF. The CDR3 DNA reads as TGTGCCAGCAGTCTAGGGGTCAGCCACGACAATGAGCAGTACTTC. The rearrangement uses TRBV12-3 or TRBV12-4 and TRBJ2-1; D is perhaps TRBD1 (5 bases). The last part of the DNA fits TRBJ2-7 better; the J call may be wrong. This CDR3 region has 15 residues.

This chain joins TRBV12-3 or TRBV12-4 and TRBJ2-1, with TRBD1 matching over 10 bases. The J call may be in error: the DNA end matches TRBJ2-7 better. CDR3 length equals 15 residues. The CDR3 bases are TGTGCCACCACCTTTGGGACAGGGGTATCTTATGAGCAGTACTTC. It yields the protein CATTFGTGVSYEQYF.

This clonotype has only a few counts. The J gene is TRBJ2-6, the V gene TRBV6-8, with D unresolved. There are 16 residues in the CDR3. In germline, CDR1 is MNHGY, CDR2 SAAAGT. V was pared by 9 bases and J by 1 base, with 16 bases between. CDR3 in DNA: TGTGCCAGTCAGGATAACTCCCTTTCTGGGGCCAACGTCCTGACTTTC. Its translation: CASQDNSLSGANVLTF.

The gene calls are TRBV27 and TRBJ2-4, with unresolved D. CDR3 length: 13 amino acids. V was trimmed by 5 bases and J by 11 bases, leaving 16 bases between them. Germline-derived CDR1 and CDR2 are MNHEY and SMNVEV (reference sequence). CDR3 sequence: CASSLRLLDVQYF. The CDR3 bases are TGTGCCAGCAGTCTACGGTTACTTGACGTTCAGTACTTC.

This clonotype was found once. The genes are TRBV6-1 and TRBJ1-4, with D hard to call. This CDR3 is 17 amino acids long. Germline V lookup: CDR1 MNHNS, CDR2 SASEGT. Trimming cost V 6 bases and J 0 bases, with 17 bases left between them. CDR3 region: CASSLQYSGATNEKLFF. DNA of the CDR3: TGTGCCAGCAGCTTACAATACTCCGGGGCAACTAATGAAAAACTGTTTTTT.

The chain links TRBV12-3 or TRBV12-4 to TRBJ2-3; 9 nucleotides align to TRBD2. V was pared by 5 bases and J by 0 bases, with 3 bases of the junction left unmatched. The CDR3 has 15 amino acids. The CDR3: CASSRTSASTDTQYF. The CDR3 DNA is TGTGCCAGCAGTCGGACTAGCGCAAGCACAGATACGCAGTATTTT.

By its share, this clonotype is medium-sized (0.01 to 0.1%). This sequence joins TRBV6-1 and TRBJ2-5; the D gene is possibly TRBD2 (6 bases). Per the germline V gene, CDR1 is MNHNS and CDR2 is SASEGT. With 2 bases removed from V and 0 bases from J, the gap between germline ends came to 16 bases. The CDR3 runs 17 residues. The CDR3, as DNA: TGTGCCAGCAGTGAAATGAGGGACTTAAAAAACCAAGAGACCCAGTACTTC. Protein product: CASSEMRDLKNQETQYF.

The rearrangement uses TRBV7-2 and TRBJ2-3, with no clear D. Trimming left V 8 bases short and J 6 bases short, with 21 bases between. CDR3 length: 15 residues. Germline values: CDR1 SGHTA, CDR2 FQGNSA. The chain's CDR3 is CASARANRPWDTQYF. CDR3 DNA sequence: TGTGCCAGCGCTAGAGCGAACCGCCCATGGGATACGCAGTATTTT.

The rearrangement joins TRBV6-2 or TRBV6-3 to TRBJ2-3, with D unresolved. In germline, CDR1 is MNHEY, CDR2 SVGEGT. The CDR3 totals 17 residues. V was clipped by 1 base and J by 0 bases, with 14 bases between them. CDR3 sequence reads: CASSYFGLFPSTDTQYF. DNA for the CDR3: TGTGCCAGCAGTTACTTCGGGCTCTTCCCTAGCACAGATACGCAGTATTTT.

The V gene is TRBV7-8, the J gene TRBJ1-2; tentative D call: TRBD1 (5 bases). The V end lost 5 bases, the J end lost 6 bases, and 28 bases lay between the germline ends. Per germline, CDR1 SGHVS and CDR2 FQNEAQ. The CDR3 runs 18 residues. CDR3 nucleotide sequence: TGTGCCAGCAGCCTGCCGAGGAGGAGGGGTGGGGAGTTGGATGGCTACACCTTC. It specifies CASSLPRRRGGELDGYTF. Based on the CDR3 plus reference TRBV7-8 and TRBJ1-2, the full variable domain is GAGVSQSPRYKVAKRGQDVALRCDPISGHVSLFWYQQALGQGPEFLTYFQNEAQLDKSGLPSDRFFAERPEGSVSTLKIQRTQQEDSAVYLCASSLPRRRGGELDGYTFGSGTRLTVV.

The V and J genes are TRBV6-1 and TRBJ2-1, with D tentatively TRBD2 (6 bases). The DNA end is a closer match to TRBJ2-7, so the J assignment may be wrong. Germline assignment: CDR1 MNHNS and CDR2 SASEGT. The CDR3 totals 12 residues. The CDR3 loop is CASSPSGDEQYF. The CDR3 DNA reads TGTGCCAGCAGTCCATCGGGAGATGAGCAGTACTTC.

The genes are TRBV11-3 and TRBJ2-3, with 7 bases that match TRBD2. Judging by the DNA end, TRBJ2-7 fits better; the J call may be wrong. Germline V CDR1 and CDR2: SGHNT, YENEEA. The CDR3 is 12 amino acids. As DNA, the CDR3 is TGTGCCAGCGAGGGACTATCCTACGAGCAGTACTTC. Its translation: CASEGLSYEQYF.

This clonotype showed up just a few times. The CDR3: CASSFDWEKLFF. For the CDR3, the DNA is TGTGCCAGCAGCTTCGACTGGGAAAAACTGTTTTTT. The chain links TRBV7-2 to TRBJ1-4, with D uncertain. The CDR3 runs to 12 residues. Germline assignment: CDR1 SGHTA and CDR2 FQGNSA. V lost 3 bases, J lost 8 bases, and 7 bases lay in between.